This is a list of T cell receptor beta chains from one sample in a study of shared T cell receptors in the human thymus. Libraries were prepared by immunoSEQ multiplex PCR; TCRdb keeps only in-frame clonotypes and omits some of them. The sample holds hundreds of thousands of clones; around 87% are singletons and the top ten take 0.0094%. The sample was also linked to a second study, of human thymus T cells.

The specimen sequenced was thymocytes. These receptors all come from a boy younger than two with a congenital heart defect. The CDR3 runs from the conserved cysteine through the conserved F or W. A D gene is named only where the DNA matches it firmly. The listing skips clone size in some rows; elsewhere it reads once, few, many or a size class.

v_call: TRBV25-1; j_call: TRBJ1-2; clone_size: .; d_call: TRBD1; cdr3_nt: TGTGCCAGCACCCGACAGGGGCAGGCTTATGGCTACACCTTC; cdr3_aa: CASTRQGQAYGYTF
v_call: TRBV2; j_call: TRBJ1-5; clone_size: .; d_call: TRBD1; cdr3_nt: TGTGCCAGCAGCCGAAGGGACAGGGAAGGACAGCCCCAGCATTTT; cdr3_aa: CASSRRDREGQPQHF
v_call: TRBV28; j_call: TRBJ2-5; clone_size: .; d_call: TRBD1; cdr3_nt: TGTGCCAGCAGTGAAAGTCGGACAGGGAGTGGGGAGACCCAGTACTTC; cdr3_aa: CASSESRTGSGETQYF
v_call: TRBV7-2; j_call: TRBJ2-3; clone_size: .; d_call: .; cdr3_nt: TGTGCCAGCAGCTCCAGAAGGAGTAGCACAGATACGCAGTATTTT; cdr3_aa: CASSSRRSSTDTQYF
v_call: TRBV19; j_call: TRBJ1-5; clone_size: .; d_call: TRBD1; cdr3_nt: TGTGCCAGTAGTATATGTACAGGGGTTCATCAGCCCCAGCATTTT; cdr3_aa: CASSICTGVHQPQHF
v_call: TRBV5-4; j_call: TRBJ2-2; clone_size: .; d_call: TRBD1; cdr3_nt: TGTGCCAGCAGCTTAATGGGACAGGGGAGGGCCGGGGAGCTGTTTTTT; cdr3_aa: CASSLMGQGRAGELFF
v_call: TRBV5-8; j_call: TRBJ2-1; clone_size: .; d_call: .; cdr3_nt: TGTGCCAGCAGCGGAAGTTCAGGGAGGTTAGGCAACAATGAGCAGTTCTTC; cdr3_aa: CASSGSSGRLGNNEQFF
v_call: TRBV14; j_call: TRBJ2-2; clone_size: .; d_call: .; cdr3_nt: TGTGCCAGCAGCCAAGAGAGATTTTTTAACACCGGGGAGCTGTTTTTT; cdr3_aa: CASSQERFFNTGELFF
v_call: TRBV28; j_call: TRBJ1-2; clone_size: once; d_call: .; cdr3_nt: TGTGCCAGCAATTTACACCGACATTTCGATGGCTACACCTTC; cdr3_aa: CASNLHRHFDGYTF
v_call: TRBV20-1; j_call: TRBJ2-7; clone_size: .; d_call: TRBD1; cdr3_nt: TGCAGTGCTGTACCAGGGGGCGAGCAGTACTTC; cdr3_aa: CSAVPGGEQYF
v_call: TRBV27; j_call: TRBJ2-7; clone_size: .; d_call: .; cdr3_nt: TGTGCCAGCAGTTTGACAGTCTCCTACGAGCAGTACTTC; cdr3_aa: CASSLTVSYEQYF
v_call: TRBV5-6; j_call: TRBJ2-1; clone_size: .; d_call: .; cdr3_nt: TGTGCCAGCAGCTTAGGGGGAGGGGGTGAGCAGTTCTTC; cdr3_aa: CASSLGGGGEQFF
v_call: TRBV5-6; j_call: TRBJ2-3; clone_size: .; d_call: .; cdr3_nt: TGTGCCAGCAGCTGGGTACTAGAGACAGATACGCAGTATTTT; cdr3_aa: CASSWVLETDTQYF
v_call: TRBV10-3; j_call: TRBJ2-2; clone_size: .; d_call: .; cdr3_nt: TGTGCCATCAGTGAAATAGAGAGGGTGAACACCGGGGAGCTGTTTTTT; cdr3_aa: CAISEIERVNTGELFF
v_call: TRBV5-5; j_call: TRBJ1-6; clone_size: .; d_call: .; cdr3_nt: TGTGCCAGCAGCTTGGCCAAACAGGGCTATAATTCACCCCTCCACTTT; cdr3_aa: CASSLAKQGYNSPLHF
v_call: TRBV5-5; j_call: TRBJ2-7; clone_size: .; d_call: TRBD1; cdr3_nt: TGTGCCAGCAGCTCTAAGACAGGGCCCTACGAGCAGTACTTC; cdr3_aa: CASSSKTGPYEQYF
v_call: TRBV7-9; j_call: TRBJ2-7; clone_size: .; d_call: TRBD1; cdr3_nt: TGTGCCAGCAGCCTGGGGGGACAGGGATACGAGCAGTACTTC; cdr3_aa: CASSLGGQGYEQYF
v_call: TRBV15; j_call: TRBJ2-6; clone_size: once; d_call: TRBD2; cdr3_nt: TGTGCCACCAGCAGACTCCTGACTAGCAGCCACTCTGGGGCCAACGTCCTGACTTTC; cdr3_aa: CATSRLLTSSHSGANVLTF
v_call: TRBV27; j_call: TRBJ1-2; clone_size: .; d_call: TRBD1; cdr3_nt: TGTGCCAGCAGTCGGGGACAGTCTAACTATGGCTACACCTTC; cdr3_aa: CASSRGQSNYGYTF
v_call: TRBV5-5; j_call: TRBJ1-6; clone_size: .; d_call: .; cdr3_nt: TGTGCCAGCAGCTTGGTAGCGAGTCCTTATACTAATTCACCCCTCCACTTT; cdr3_aa: CASSLVASPYTNSPLHF
v_call: TRBV2; j_call: TRBJ2-7; clone_size: .; d_call: .; cdr3_nt: TGTGCCAGCACCCTCGGGGATCCCTACGAGCAGTACTTC; cdr3_aa: CASTLGDPYEQYF
v_call: TRBV4-3; j_call: TRBJ2-1; clone_size: .; d_call: .; cdr3_nt: TGCGCCAGCAGCCGAAAGGAGCTAGCGAACTACAATGAGCAGTTCTTC; cdr3_aa: CASSRKELANYNEQFF
v_call: TRBV6-9; j_call: TRBJ1-1; clone_size: .; d_call: .; cdr3_nt: TGTGCCAGCCCTAGCCCGATACAGGGAGAGGACACTGAAGCTTTCTTT; cdr3_aa: CASPSPIQGEDTEAFF
v_call: TRBV7-9; j_call: TRBJ2-3; clone_size: .; d_call: TRBD2; cdr3_nt: TGTGCCAGCAGCCCTACTTCTAGCGGGGGGGAGGGAGATACGCAGTATTTT; cdr3_aa: CASSPTSSGGEGDTQYF
v_call: TRBV5-6; j_call: TRBJ2-1; clone_size: .; d_call: TRBD2; cdr3_nt: TGTGCCAGCACCAAAGTAGCGGGGGGCCGCAATGAGCAGTTCTTC; cdr3_aa: CASTKVAGGRNEQFF
v_call: TRBV5-1; j_call: TRBJ1-4; clone_size: .; d_call: TRBD1; cdr3_nt: TGCGCCAGCAGCTTGGGAAGGGACAGGGGTCCAAAACTGTTTTTT; cdr3_aa: CASSLGRDRGPKLFF
v_call: TRBV7-2; j_call: TRBJ1-5; clone_size: .; d_call: .; cdr3_nt: TGTGCCAGCAGCCCGAGGCCCAATCAGCCCCAGCATTTT; cdr3_aa: CASSPRPNQPQHF
v_call: TRBV5-6; j_call: TRBJ2-2; clone_size: .; d_call: TRBD2; cdr3_nt: TGTGCCAGCAGTCAAGCCAACCGACTAGCGGGAGAGGGGACCGGGGAGCTGTTTTTT; cdr3_aa: CASSQANRLAGEGTGELFF